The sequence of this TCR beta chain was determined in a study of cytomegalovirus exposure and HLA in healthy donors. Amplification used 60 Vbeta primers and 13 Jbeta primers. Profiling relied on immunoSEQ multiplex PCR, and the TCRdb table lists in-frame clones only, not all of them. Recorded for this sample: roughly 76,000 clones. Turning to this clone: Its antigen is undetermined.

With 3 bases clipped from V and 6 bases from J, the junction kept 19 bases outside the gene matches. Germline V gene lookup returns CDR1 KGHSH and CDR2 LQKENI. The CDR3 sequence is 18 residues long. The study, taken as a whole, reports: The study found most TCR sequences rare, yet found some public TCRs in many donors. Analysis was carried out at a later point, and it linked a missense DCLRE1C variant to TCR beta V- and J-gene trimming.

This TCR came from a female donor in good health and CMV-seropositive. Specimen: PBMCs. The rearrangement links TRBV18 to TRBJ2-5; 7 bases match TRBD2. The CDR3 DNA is TGTGCCAGCTCACCCGGCTCAGCTGGACTAGAAATAGTGAAGACCCAGTACTTC. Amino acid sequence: CASSPGSAGLEIVKTQYF.